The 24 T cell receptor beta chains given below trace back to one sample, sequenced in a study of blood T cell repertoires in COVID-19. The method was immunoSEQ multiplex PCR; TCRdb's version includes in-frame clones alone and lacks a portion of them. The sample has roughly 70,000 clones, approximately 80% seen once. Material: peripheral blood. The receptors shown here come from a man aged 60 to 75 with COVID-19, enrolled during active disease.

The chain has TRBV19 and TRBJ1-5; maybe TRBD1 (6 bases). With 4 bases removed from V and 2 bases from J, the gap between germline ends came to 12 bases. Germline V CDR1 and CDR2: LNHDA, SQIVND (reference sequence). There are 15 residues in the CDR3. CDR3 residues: CASSRTVIGNQPQHF. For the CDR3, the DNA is TGTGCCAGTAGTAGGACAGTGATAGGCAATCAGCCCCAGCATTTT.

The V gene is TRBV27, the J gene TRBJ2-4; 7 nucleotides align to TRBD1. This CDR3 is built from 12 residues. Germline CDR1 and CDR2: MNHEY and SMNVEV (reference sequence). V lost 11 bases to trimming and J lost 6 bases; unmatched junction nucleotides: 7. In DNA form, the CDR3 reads TGTGCCGGGCAAGGACAGGTAAACATTCAGTACTTC. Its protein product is CAGQGQVNIQYF.

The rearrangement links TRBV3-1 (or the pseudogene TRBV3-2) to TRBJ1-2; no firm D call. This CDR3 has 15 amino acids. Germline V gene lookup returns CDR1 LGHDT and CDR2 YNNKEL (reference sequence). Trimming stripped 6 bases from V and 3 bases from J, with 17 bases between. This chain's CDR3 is CASSSWRENYYGYTF. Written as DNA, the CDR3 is TGTGCCAGCAGTTCCTGGAGAGAGAACTACTATGGCTACACCTTC.

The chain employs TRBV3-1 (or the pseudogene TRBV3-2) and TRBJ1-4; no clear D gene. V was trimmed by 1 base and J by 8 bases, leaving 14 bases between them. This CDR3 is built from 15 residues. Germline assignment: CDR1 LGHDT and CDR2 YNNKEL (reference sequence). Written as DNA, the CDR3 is TGTGCCAGCAGCCAAGGTTCACCTGGAGGGGAAAAACTGTTTTTT. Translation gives CASSQGSPGGEKLFF.

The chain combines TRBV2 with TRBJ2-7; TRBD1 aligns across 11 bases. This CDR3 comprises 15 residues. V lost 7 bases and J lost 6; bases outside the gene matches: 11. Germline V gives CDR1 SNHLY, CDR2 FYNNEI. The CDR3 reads CASTREGQGAIEQYF. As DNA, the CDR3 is TGTGCCAGCACTAGAGAAGGACAGGGGGCCATCGAGCAGTACTTC. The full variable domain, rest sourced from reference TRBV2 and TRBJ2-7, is EPEVTQTPSHQVTQMGQEVILRCVPISNHLYFYWYRQILGQKVEFLVSFYNNEISEKSEIFDDQFSVERPDGSNFTLKIRSTKLEDSAMYFCASTREGQGAIEQYFGPGTRLTVT.

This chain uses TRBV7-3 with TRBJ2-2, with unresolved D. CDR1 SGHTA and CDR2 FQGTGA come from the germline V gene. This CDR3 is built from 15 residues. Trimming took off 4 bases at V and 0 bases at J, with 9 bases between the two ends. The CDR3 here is CASSSRETNTGELFF. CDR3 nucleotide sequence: TGTGCCAGCAGCTCTAGAGAGACGAACACCGGGGAGCTGTTTTTT.

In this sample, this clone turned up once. CDR3 region: CASSEGGYTEAFF. The CDR3, as DNA: TGTGCCAGCAGCGAAGGGGGCTACACTGAAGCTTTCTTT. The rearrangement joins TRBV7-9 to TRBJ1-1; 7 bases line up with TRBD1. Germline CDR1 SEHNR, CDR2 FQNEAQ (reference sequence). This CDR3 is 13 amino acids long. The trim removed 5 bases at V and 3 bases at J, leaving 3 bases unmatched.

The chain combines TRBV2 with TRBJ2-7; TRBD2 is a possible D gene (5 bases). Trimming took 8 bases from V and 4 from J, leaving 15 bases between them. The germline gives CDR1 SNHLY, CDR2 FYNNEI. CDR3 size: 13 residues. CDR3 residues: CASSPSRSYEQYF. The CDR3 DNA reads TGTGCCAGCTCTCCTAGCCGGAGTTACGAGCAGTACTTC.

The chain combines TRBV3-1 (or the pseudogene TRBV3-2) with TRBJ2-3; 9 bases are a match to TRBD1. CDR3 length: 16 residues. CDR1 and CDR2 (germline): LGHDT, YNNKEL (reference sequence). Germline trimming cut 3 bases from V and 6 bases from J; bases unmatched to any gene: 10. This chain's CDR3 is CASSHRGTGKIDTQYF. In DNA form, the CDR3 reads TGTGCCAGCAGCCACAGAGGGACAGGGAAGATCGATACGCAGTATTTT.

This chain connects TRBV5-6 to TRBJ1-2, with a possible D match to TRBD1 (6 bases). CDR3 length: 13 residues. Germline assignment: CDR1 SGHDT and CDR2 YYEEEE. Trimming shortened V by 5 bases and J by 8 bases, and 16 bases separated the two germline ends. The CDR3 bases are TGTGCCAGCAGAAATACAGGGTCGGGCGGCTACACCTTC. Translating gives CASRNTGSGGYTF.

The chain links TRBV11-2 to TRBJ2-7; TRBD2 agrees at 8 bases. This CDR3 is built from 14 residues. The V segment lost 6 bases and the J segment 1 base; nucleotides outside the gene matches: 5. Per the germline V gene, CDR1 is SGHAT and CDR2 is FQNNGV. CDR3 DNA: TGTGCCAGCAGGAGTAGCGGGGCGTCCTACGAGCAGTACTTC. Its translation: CASRSSGASYEQYF. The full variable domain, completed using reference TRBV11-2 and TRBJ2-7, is EAGVAQSPRYKIIEKRQSVAFWCNPISGHATLYWYQQILGQGPKLLIQFQNNGVVDDSQLPKDRFSAERLKGVDSTLKIQPAKLEDSAVYLCASRSSGASYEQYFGPGTRLTVT.

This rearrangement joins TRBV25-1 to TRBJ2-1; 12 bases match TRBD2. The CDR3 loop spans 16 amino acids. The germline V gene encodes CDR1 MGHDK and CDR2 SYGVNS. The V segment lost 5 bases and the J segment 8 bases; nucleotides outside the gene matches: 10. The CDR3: CASSRRGLAGGYEQFF. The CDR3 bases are TGTGCCAGCAGTCGGCGTGGGCTAGCGGGAGGGTATGAGCAGTTCTTC.

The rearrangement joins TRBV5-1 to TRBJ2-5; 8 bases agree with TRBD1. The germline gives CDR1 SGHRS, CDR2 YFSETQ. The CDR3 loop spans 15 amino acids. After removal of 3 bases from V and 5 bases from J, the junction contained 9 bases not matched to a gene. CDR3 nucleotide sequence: TGCGCCAGCAGCTCCCAGGGGGCGAGGCTTGAGACCCAGTACTTC. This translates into CASSSQGARLETQYF.

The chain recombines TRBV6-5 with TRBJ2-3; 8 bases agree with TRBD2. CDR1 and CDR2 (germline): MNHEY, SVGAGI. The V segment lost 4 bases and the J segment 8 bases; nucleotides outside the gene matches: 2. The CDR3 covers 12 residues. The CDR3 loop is CASSSLAGTQYF. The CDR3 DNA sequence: TGTGCCAGCAGTTCCCTAGCGGGTACGCAGTATTTT.

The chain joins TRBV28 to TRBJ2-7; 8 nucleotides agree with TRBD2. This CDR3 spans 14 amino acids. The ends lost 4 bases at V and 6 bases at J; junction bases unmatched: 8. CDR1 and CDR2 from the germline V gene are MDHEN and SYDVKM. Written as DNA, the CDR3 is TGTGCCAGCAGTTCAGCGGGAGTGTTTCCCGAGCAGTACTTC. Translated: CASSSAGVFPEQYF.

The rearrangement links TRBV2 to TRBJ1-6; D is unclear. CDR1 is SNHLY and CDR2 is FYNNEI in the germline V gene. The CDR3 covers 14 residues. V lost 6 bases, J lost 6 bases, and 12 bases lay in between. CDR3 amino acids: CASRTGLSNSPLHF. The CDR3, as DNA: TGTGCCAGCAGGACGGGATTATCTAATTCACCCCTCCACTTT.

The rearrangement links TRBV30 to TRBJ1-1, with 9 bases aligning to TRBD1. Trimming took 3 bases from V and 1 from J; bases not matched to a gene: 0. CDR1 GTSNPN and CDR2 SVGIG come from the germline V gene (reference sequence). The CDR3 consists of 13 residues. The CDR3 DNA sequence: TGTGCCTGGAGGGGACAGGGGAACACTGAAGCTTTCTTT. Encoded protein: CAWRGQGNTEAFF.

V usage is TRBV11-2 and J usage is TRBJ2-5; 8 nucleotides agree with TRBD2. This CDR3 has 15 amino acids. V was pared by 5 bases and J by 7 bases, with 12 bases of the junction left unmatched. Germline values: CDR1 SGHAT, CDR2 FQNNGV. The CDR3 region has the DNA TGTGCCAGCAGCCCCATGACTAGCGTAGGGGTGACCCAGTACTTC. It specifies CASSPMTSVGVTQYF.

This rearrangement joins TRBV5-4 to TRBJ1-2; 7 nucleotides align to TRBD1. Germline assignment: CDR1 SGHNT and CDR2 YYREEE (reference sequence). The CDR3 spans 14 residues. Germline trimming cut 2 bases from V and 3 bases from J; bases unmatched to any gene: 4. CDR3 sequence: CASSFGTGDYGYTF. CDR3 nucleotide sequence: TGTGCCAGCAGCTTTGGTACAGGGGACTATGGCTACACCTTC.

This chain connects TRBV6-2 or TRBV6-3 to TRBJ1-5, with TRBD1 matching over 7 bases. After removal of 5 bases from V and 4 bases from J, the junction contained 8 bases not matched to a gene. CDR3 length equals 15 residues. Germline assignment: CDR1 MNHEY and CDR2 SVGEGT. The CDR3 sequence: CASSVTGPHNQPQHF. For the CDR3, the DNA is TGTGCCAGCAGTGTGACAGGGCCCCATAATCAGCCCCAGCATTTT.

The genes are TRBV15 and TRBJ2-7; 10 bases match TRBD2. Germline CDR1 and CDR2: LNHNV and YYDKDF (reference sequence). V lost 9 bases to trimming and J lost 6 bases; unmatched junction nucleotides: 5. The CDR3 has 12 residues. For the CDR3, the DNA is TGTGCCACTAGCGGGAGGAACTTCGAGCAGTACTTC. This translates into CATSGRNFEQYF.

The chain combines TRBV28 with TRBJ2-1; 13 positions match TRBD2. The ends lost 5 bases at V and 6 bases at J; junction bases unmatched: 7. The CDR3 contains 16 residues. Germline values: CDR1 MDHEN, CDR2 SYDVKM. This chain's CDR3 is CASSPTSGRFGNEQFF. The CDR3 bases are TGTGCCAGCAGTCCGACTAGCGGGAGGTTCGGCAATGAGCAGTTCTTC.

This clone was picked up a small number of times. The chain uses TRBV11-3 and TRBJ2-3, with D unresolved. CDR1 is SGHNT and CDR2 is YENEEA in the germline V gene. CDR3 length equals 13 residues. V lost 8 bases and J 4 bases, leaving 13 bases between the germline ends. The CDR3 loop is CASGVPVADTQYF. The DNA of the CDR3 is TGTGCCAGCGGTGTCCCAGTGGCAGATACGCAGTATTTT.

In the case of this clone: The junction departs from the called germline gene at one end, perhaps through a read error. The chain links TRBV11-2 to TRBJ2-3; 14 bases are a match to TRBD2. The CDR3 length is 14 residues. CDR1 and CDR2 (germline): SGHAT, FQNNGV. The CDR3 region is CASSPFGTSGSEAF. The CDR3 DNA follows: TGTGCCAGCAGCCCATTTGGGACTAGCGGGAGTGAGGCTTTT.